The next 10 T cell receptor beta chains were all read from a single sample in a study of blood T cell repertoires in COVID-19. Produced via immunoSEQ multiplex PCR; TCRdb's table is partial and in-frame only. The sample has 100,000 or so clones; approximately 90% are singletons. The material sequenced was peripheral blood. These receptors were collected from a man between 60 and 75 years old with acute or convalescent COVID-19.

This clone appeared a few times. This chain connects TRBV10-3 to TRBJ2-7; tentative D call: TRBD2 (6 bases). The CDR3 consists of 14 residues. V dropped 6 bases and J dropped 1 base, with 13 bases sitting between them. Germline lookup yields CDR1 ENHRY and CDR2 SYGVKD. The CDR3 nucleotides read TGTGCCATCAGGGGTTTGGGACTGTCCTACGAGCAGTACTTC. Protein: CAIRGLGLSYEQYF.

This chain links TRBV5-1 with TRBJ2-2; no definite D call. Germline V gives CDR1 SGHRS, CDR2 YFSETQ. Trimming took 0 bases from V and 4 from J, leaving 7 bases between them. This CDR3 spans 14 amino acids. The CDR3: CASSLASGTGELFF. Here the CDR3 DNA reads TGCGCCAGCAGCTTGGCATCGGGCACCGGGGAGCTGTTTTTT.

CDR3 protein: CASSQDLTSGGMVFREQYF. The CDR3 region has the DNA TGTGCCAGCAGCCAAGACTTGACTAGCGGGGGAATGGTGTTTCGCGAGCAGTACTTC. V usage is TRBV4-2 and J usage is TRBJ2-7, with TRBD2 matching over 12 bases. The V and J ends lost 0 bases and 6 bases, in that order; junction bases with no gene match: 15. The CDR3 loop spans 19 amino acids. Germline CDR1 and CDR2: LGHNA and YNFKEQ.

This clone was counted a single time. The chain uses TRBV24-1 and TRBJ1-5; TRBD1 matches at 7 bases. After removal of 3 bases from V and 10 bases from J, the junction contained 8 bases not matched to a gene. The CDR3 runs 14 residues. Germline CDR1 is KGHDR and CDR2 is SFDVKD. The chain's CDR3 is CATSDRQGIGPQHF. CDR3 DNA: TGTGCCACCAGTGATAGACAGGGAATCGGCCCCCAGCATTTT.

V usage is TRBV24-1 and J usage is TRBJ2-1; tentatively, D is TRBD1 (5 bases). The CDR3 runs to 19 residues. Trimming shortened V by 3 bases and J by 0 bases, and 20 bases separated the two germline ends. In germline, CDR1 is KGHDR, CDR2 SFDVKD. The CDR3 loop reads CATSDGAGQFLSSYNEQFF. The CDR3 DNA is TGTGCCACCAGTGATGGGGCAGGACAATTCCTAAGCTCCTACAATGAGCAGTTCTTC.

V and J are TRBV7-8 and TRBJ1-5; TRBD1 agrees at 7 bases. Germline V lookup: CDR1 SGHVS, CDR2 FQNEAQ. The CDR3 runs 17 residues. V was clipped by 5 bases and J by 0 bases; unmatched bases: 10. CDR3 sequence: CASSKYDRAASNQPQHF. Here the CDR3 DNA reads TGTGCCAGCAGCAAATACGACAGGGCGGCTAGCAATCAGCCCCAGCATTTT.

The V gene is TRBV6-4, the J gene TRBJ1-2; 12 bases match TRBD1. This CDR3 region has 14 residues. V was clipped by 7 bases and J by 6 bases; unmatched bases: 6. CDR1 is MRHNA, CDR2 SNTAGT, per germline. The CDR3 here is CASTGTGGADGYTF. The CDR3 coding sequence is TGTGCCAGCACTGGGACAGGGGGCGCCGATGGCTACACCTTC.

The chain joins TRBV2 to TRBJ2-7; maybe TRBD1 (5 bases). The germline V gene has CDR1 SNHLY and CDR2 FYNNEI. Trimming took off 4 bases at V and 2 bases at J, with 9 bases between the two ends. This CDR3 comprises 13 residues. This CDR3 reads CASSGQITYEQYF. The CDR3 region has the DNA TGTGCCAGCAGTGGACAGATTACCTACGAGCAGTACTTC. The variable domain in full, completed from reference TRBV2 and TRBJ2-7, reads EPEVTQTPSHQVTQMGQEVILRCVPISNHLYFYWYRQILGQKVEFLVSFYNNEISEKSEIFDDQFSVERPDGSNFTLKIRSTKLEDSAMYFCASSGQITYEQYFGPGTRLTVT.

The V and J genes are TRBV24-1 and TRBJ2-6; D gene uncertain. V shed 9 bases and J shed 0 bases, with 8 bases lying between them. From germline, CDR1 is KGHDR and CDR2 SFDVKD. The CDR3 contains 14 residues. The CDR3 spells CATPPSSGANVLTF. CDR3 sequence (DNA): TGTGCCACCCCCCCGAGCTCTGGGGCCAACGTCCTGACTTTC.

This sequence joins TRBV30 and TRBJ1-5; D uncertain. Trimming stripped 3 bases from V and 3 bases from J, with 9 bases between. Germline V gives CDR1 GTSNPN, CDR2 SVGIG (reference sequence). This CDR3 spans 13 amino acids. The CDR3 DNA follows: TGTGCCTGGAGCGGCAGCGACAATCAGCCCCAGCATTTT. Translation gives CAWSGSDNQPQHF.